A single sample gave rise to the 17 T cell receptor beta chains below, sequenced in a study of Graves' ophthalmopathy and Graves' hyperthyroidism. The authors amplified TCR beta CDR3 regions, and they did so from RNA transcripts for repertoire sequencing. HTBI primers were employed in first-round RT-PCR, then a second-round multiplex PCR followed. A single record per CDR3 protein comes from TCRdb applying MiXCR to the multiplex PCR reads. The sample lists tens of thousands of distinct CDR3 sequences, approximately 48% occurring once. Sequences were obtained from peripheral blood. The receptors were gathered from an adult woman with stable Graves' hyperthyroidism.

This clonotype was counted a single time. A junction boundary mismatches the germline segment, possibly from a read error. The chain links TRBV27 to TRBJ2-5, with D unresolved. Germline assignment: CDR1 MNHEY and CDR2 SMNVEV (reference sequence). The CDR3 runs 13 residues. CDR3 nucleotides: TGTGCCTGCAGTTTAGGTTCCCAGGAGACCCAGTACTTC. It encodes CACSLGSQETQYF.

This clonotype has a count of ten or more. A read error is possible here, since a much larger clone lies one base away. This sequence joins TRBV6-1 and TRBJ2-7, with D possibly being TRBD2 (6 bases). Germline CDR1 and CDR2: MNHNS and SASEGT. The CDR3 length is 14 residues. CDR3 sequence (DNA): TGTGCAGATCAGCAGGAGGGATTGGCCTACGAGCAGTACTTC. Its protein product is CADQQEGLAYEQYF.

This clonotype was counted many times. A single base separates this from a much larger clone, so it may be a read error. The V call is TRBV20-1, the J call TRBJ2-3; 10 positions match TRBD2. The CDR3 is 15 residues long. Germline assignment: CDR1 DFQATT and CDR2 SNEGSKA (reference sequence). J lost 5 bases, V lost 0 bases, and 5 bases had no gene match. CDR3 DNA: TGCAGTGCTAGAGATTCTAGCGGGAGTGGAGATACGCAGTATTTT. Translation: CSARDSSGSGDTQYF.

The rearrangement links TRBV7-2 to TRBJ2-7, with 12 bases aligning to TRBD2. This CDR3 region has 16 residues. Trimming removed 3 bases from V and 7 bases from J; junction bases left unmatched: 10. Germline V gene sequence: CDR1 SGHTA, CDR2 FQGNSA. CDR3 DNA: TGTGCCAGCAGCTTGACTAGCGGGAGAGGAGCGTGGGAGCAGTACTTC. This gives the protein CASSLTSGRGAWEQYF.

This clonotype was seen just once. The chain uses TRBV7-3 and TRBJ2-3, with 13 bases lining up with TRBD2. V lost 5 bases to trimming and J lost 11 bases; unmatched junction nucleotides: 13. The germline CDR1 and CDR2 sequences are SGHTA and FQGTGA. This CDR3 has 16 amino acids. The DNA for the CDR3 is TGTGCCAGCAGCCTAGAAGCCGGACTAGCGGGAGTTGAGCAGTATTTT. This sequence encodes CASSLEAGLAGVEQYF. The full variable domain, with the rest looked up from reference TRBV7-3 and TRBJ2-3, is GAGVSQTPSNKVTEKGKYVELRCDPISGHTALYWYRQSLGQGPEFLIYFQGTGAADDSGLPNDRFFAVRPEGSVSTLKIQRTERGDSAVYLCASSLEAGLAGVEQYFGPGTRLTVL.

The J gene is TRBJ1-1, the V gene TRBV19, with D perhaps TRBD1 (6 bases). Germline CDR1 and CDR2: LNHDA and SQIVND (reference sequence). There are 12 residues in the CDR3. V lost 5 bases and J 8 bases, leaving 12 bases between the germline ends. CDR3 DNA: TGTGCCAGTAGTGTCACAGGGATGGAAGCTTTCTTT. Residues: CASSVTGMEAFF.

As concerns this clonotype: Its ends do not fully match the called genes, so a read error is possible. The chain uses TRBV7-2 and TRBJ2-7, with TRBD1 identical over 8 bases. The CDR3 covers 17 residues. Germline assignment: CDR1 SGHTA and CDR2 FQGNSA. The CDR3 bases are TGTGCCGGCGGCTTAGGTGGAGCCCGACAGGGGCACTACGGGCAGTACTTC. As protein: CAGGLGGARQGHYGQYF.

About this clonotype: A read error is likely, as this CDR3 ends without the conserved phenylalanine or tryptophan. The chain employs TRBV5-1 and TRBJ2-1; D is unclear. The germline CDR1 and CDR2 sequences are SGHRS and YFSETQ. V lost 5 bases and J 7 bases, leaving 7 bases between the germline ends. The CDR3 has 11 amino acids. The CDR3 coding sequence is TGCGCCAGCAGTCGACAAAATGAGCAGTTCCTC. It specifies CASSRQNEQFL.

V is TRBV11-3 and J is TRBJ1-1; TRBD1 matches 8 bases. The CDR3 is made up of 15 amino acids. Looked up from germline, CDR1 is SGHNT and CDR2 is YENEEA. With 4 bases clipped from V and 1 base from J, the junction kept 5 bases outside the gene matches. The DNA for the CDR3 is TGTGCCAGCAGCTCGAGACAGGGGACGAACACTGAAGCTTTCTTT. It encodes CASSSRQGTNTEAFF. Complete variable domain (other parts from reference TRBV11-3 and TRBJ1-1): EAGVVQSPRYKIIEKKQPVAFWCNPISGHNTLYWYLQNLGQGPELLIRYENEEAVDDSQLPKDRFSAERLKGVDSTLKIQPAELGDSAVYLCASSSRQGTNTEAFFGQGTRLTVV.

Concerning this clonotype: Because it lacks the conserved phenylalanine or tryptophan at the end, this CDR3 is likely a read error. It is unclear where the CDR3 begins or ends on the DNA, so no DNA is shown, and the CDR3 is as TCRdb lists it. The J gene is TRBJ2-5, the V gene TRBV7-3; the table calls TRBD1, which could not be checked here. CDR1 SGHTA and CDR2 FQGTGA come from the germline V gene. The CDR3 is 16 residues long, counting both termini. The CDR3 sequence: CASSRGTGLSPLHFGN.

This chain connects TRBV19 to TRBJ1-5; TRBD1 agrees at 8 bases. This CDR3 spans 12 amino acids. V was clipped by 6 bases and J by 7 bases; unmatched bases: 2. The germline gives CDR1 LNHDA, CDR2 SQIVND (reference sequence). The CDR3 protein is CASRTGVQPQHF. CDR3 DNA sequence: TGTGCCAGTAGGACAGGGGTCCAGCCCCAGCATTTT.

The chain has TRBV29-1 and TRBJ1-1; D is ambiguous. The V end was cut by 4 bases, the J end by 6 bases, with 9 bases between. Germline CDR1 SQVTM, CDR2 ANQGSEA. There are 11 residues in the CDR3. Written as DNA, the CDR3 is TGCAGCGTTGGGATGAGATCTGAAGCTTTCTTT. Its translation: CSVGMRSEAFF.

This clonotype was detected many times. This may be a read error: a much more frequent sequence differs by one nucleotide. The rearrangement links TRBV28 to TRBJ2-7; a possible D gene is TRBD1 (6 bases). The CDR3 spans 11 residues. Trimming shortened V by 8 bases and J by 2 bases, and 7 bases separated the two germline ends. Germline-derived CDR1 and CDR2 are MDHEN and SYDVKM. The CDR3 protein is CASAGAYEQYF. The DNA of the CDR3 is TGTGCCAGCGCAGGGGCCTACGAGCAGTACTTC.

This clonotype is labeled as medium-sized. The V call is TRBV7-2, the J call TRBJ2-7; D may be TRBD1 or TRBD2 (5 bases each). This CDR3 spans 14 amino acids. Trimming shortened V by 1 base and J by 2 bases, and 9 bases separated the two germline ends. Per the germline V gene, CDR1 is SGHTA and CDR2 is FQGNSA. The CDR3 DNA reads as TGTGCCAGCAGCTTAGAGCAGGGACCCTACGAGCAGTACTTC. This encodes CASSLEQGPYEQYF. The full variable domain, rest sourced from reference TRBV7-2 and TRBJ2-7, is GAGVSQSPSNKVTEKGKDVELRCDPISGHTALYWYRQSLGQGLEFLIYFQGNSAPDKSGLPSDRFSAERTGGSVSTLTIQRTQQEDSAVYLCASSLEQGPYEQYFGPGTRLTVT.

J is TRBJ2-2 and V is TRBV2; D is undetermined. V was trimmed by 8 bases and J by 6 bases, leaving 13 bases between them. The germline V gene has CDR1 SNHLY and CDR2 FYNNEI. The CDR3 spans 13 residues. CDR3 amino acids: CASLRVTSGELFF. The CDR3 nucleotides read TGTGCCAGCCTCAGAGTTACCTCCGGGGAGCTGTTTTTT.

The chain employs TRBV10-3 and TRBJ2-1; 9 nucleotides line up with TRBD1. V lost 11 bases to trimming and J lost 2 bases; unmatched junction nucleotides: 10. CDR1 ENHRY and CDR2 SYGVKD come from the germline V gene. The CDR3 has 15 residues. The CDR3 bases are TGTGCCGCCGGCGCGGGACAGGGCCCCTACAATGAGCAGTTCTTC. This encodes CAAGAGQGPYNEQFF.

This chain joins TRBV24-1 and TRBJ2-7; the D gene is possibly TRBD2 (6 bases). The J call may be incorrect, as the DNA end agrees better with TRBJ2-1. The CDR3 runs 17 residues. In germline, CDR1 is KGHDR, CDR2 SFDVKD. The CDR3 protein is CATSDPTSSSSYNEQFF. The CDR3 DNA follows: TGTGCCACCAGTGACCCTACTAGCTCTAGCTCCTACAATGAGCAGTTCTTC.